Reported below is one TCR beta chain. Its antigen remains undetermined. Nothing much larger sits one base from this clone, and base qualities are not available. TCR alpha and beta CDR3 regions were amplified with the iRepertoire nested amplicon-rescue multiplex PCR (arm-PCR) platform from RNA. The input for one-step reverse transcription and amplification was 100-400 ng of either tissue mRNA or PBMC total RNA. Following bead purification, Illumina adapters were added by a secondary multiplex PCR, and the libraries were gel-purified between 200 and 400 bp. Libraries carried internal 6-nucleotide barcodes used for demultiplexing. Libraries were sequenced on an Illumina MiSeq with 2x220 or 2x250 nucleotide paired-end reads. Turning to the authors' computational methods: Paired reads were merged using FLASH 1.2.11 and were aligned to the GRCh37 human genome using BWA-MEM, after which TRA and TRB reads were extracted. An IMGT-derived reference of cassette sequences and CDR3 motifs, with pseudogenes included, was used for V and J assignment. Reads were translated in three frames, and productive CDR3s were defined as those with a C...FGXG motif and no stop codons. Clonotypes were defined as unique combinations of V-J cassette pair and CDR3 amino acid sequence. Hamming distance filtering was applied to reads, with thresholds set by the sequence error rate of each sample in mapped regions. Using fastp at Q25 and MiXCR, TCRdb reprocessed the public reads and kept productive beta chains. For every CDR3 protein sequence, its rows merge into one entry that carries the most common genes and DNA. In this record, the V and J calls reflect TCRdb's handling and not the investigators' own analysis. A total of over 2,500 distinct CDR3 sequences appear in this sample, approximately 45% of them only once. About half of the sample comes from the top ten.

The data belong to a study of glioma-infiltrating T cells listed by TCRdb under 2016. Some background on the complete study: Sequencing of TCR alpha- and beta-chain repertoires was performed on glioma tissue, on non-neoplastic brain tissue, and on matched peripheral blood mononuclear cells. Each tissue-infiltrating repertoire was compared with the same patient's peripheral blood repertoire to measure divergence between tissue and blood T-cell populations. The paired cohort comprised three low-grade glioma patients, about 8 primary glioblastoma patients and three non-glioma patients contributing non-neoplastic brain tissue.

What the study reported, not specific to this receptor: Group comparisons rested on small numbers: three non-neoplastic, three low-grade glioma and roughly 8 glioblastoma patients. VJ-independent divergence between tissue and blood was lower than expected in non-neoplastic patients but higher than expected in all gliomas, particularly low-grade gliomas. Very few CDR3 sequences were shared between tissue and blood, attributed to high CDR3 diversity and limited sampling.

Including the terminal cysteine and phenylalanine, the CDR3 comprises 14 residues. Of the read, only the CDR3 DNA is kept; its 42 bases are in frame from base 1. Based on the germline V gene, the CDR1 and CDR2 sequences are SGHTA and FQGTGA. Compared with germline, V lacks 4 bases and J lacks 3 bases; bases without a gene match: 3. The chain links TRBV7-3 with TRBJ2-1, with TRBD2 matching 7 junction bases. This receptor was obtained from a human donor with low-grade glioma or glioblastoma, undergoing nonglioma brain surgery, or in good health (not recorded which). Specimen: glioma tissue, nonneoplastic brain tissue, or PBMCs (not recorded which). The CDR3 reads as follows: CASSSLADYNEQFF. The DNA sequence is given as TGTGCCAGCAGCTCCCTAGCGGACTACAATGAGCAGTTCTTC.